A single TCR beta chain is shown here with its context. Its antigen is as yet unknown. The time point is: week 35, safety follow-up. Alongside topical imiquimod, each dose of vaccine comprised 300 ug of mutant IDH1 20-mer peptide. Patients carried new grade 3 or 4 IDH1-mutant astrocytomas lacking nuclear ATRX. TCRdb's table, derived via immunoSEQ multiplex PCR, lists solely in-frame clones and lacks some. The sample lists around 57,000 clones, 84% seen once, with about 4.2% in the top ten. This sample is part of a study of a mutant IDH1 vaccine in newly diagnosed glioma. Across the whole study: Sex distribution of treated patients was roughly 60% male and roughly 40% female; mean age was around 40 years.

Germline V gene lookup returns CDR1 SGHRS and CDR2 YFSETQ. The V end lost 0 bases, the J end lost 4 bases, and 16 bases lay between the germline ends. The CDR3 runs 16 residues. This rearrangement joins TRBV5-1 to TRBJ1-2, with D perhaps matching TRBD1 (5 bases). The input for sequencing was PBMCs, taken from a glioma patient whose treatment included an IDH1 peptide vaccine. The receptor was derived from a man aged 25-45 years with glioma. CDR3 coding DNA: TGCGCCAGCAGCTTGGGGACATCACTGGGCGCCTATGGCTACACCTTC. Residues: CASSLGTSLGAYGYTF.